These T cell receptor beta chains were read from a single sample in a study of T cells in Graves' hyperthyroidism and ophthalmopathy. A single record per CDR3 protein comes from TCRdb applying MiXCR to the multiplex PCR reads. Of over 200,000 distinct CDR3 sequences in the sample, about 14% were seen once. Sequenced sample: blood. These receptors were obtained from a woman in her thirties or forties with Graves' hyperthyroidism that later progressed to Graves' ophthalmopathy. The CDR3 runs from the conserved cysteine through the conserved F or W. Each record gives: clone size, D gene, V gene, J gene, CDR3 DNA, CDR3 protein. The D gene is left open where the match is weak. Some rows have no size entry. The others give once, few or many, or a class for an expanded clone.

many	NA	TRBV3-1	TRBJ1-2	TGTGCCAGCAGCCGCCAACAGGGAGTAGGCGGCTACACCTTC	CASSRQQGVGGYTF
few	NA	TRBV20-1	TRBJ2-1	TGCAGTGCTAGAGATTTCAAACAGGCTACCTACGAGCAGTTCTTC	CSARDFKQATYEQFF
many	NA	TRBV19	TRBJ2-1	TGTGCCAGTACTCTGACAGGGCCAGGGACTTCCTACAATGAGCAGTTCTTC	CASTLTGPGTSYNEQFF
many	TRBD2	TRBV6-1	TRBJ2-7	TGTGCCAGCACCTTCCTCCGACTAGCGGGGAGCTCCTACGAGCAGTACTTC	CASTFLRLAGSSYEQYF
many	NA	TRBV11-2	TRBJ2-7	TGTGCCAGCAGCTTTCCGGGAACTCCCTACGAGCAGTACTTC	CASSFPGTPYEQYF
many	NA	TRBV18	TRBJ1-2	TGTGCCAGCTCACCCCGAGATTTCAGGTGGTCGGATGGCTACACCTTC	CASSPRDFRWSDGYTF
many	NA	TRBV9	TRBJ1-5	TGTGCCAGCAGCGACGGGGGGGGGCAGCCCCAGCATTTT	CASSDGGGQPQHF
many	NA	TRBV12-5	TRBJ2-1	TGTGCTAGTGGTTTGGAATTTACCAGTCGTAGCTCCTACAATGAGCAGTTCTTC	CASGLEFTSRSSYNEQFF
NA	NA	TRBV20-1	TRBJ2-1	TGCAGTGCTAGAAAGACCCCTAGCTCCTACAATGAGCAGTTCTTC	CSARKTPSSYNEQFF
many	NA	TRBV7-9	TRBJ2-5	TGTGCCAGCAGCTTATGGCGGGAGACCCAGTACTTC	CASSLWRETQYF
many	NA	TRBV3-1	TRBJ2-1	TGTGCCAGCAGCCAAGAGGTGGCAGCCTACAATGAGCAGTTCTTC	CASSQEVAAYNEQFF
many	NA	TRBV24-1	TRBJ2-1	TGTGCCACCAGTGACCATCCTGACCTAAGCGGTGAGCAGTTCTTC	CATSDHPDLSGEQFF
many	NA	TRBV28	TRBJ2-6	TGTGCCAGCACGGGGTTTTTGGCCAACGTCCTGACTTTC	CASTGFLANVLTF
many	NA	TRBV14	TRBJ2-5	TGTGCCAGCAGCCAACTGGGACCGTTCCAAGAGACCCAGTACTTC	CASSQLGPFQETQYF
NA	TRBD2	TRBV13	TRBJ2-7	TGTGCCAGCAGCCCAACTAGCGGGGGGGCCGGCGAGCAGTACTTC	CASSPTSGGAGEQYF
many	NA	TRBV27	TRBJ1-5	TGTGCCAGCAGTTTATCAGGGTTCAATCAGCCCCAGCATTTT	CASSLSGFNQPQHF
NA	TRBD2	TRBV28	TRBJ2-7	TGTGCCAGCAGCCCCCCCCCCGGGACTAGCGGCTACGAGCAGTACTTC	CASSPPPGTSGYEQYF
few	NA	TRBV24-1	TRBJ1-5	TGTGCCACCAGTGATGGGAGGGGTACCCAGCCCCAGCATTTT	CATSDGRGTQPQHF
many	NA	TRBV7-3	TRBJ1-6	TGTGCCAGCAGCTCCAACAGGGAAGGAGGATCACCCCTCCACTTT	CASSSNREGGSPLHF
many	NA	TRBV7-2	TRBJ1-3	TGTGCCAGCAGCTTAGAAGGAGGGGCTGGAAACACCATATATTTT	CASSLEGGAGNTIYF
NA	NA	TRBV19	TRBJ2-3	TGTGCCAGTAGTCCCTTTAGGACGTACACAGATACGCAGTATTTT	CASSPFRTYTDTQYF
NA	NA	TRBV2	TRBJ1-5	TGTGCCAGCAGTCGTGGACCGACCAGTGGCCAGCATTTT	CASSRGPTSGQHF
many	NA	TRBV28	TRBJ2-1	TGTGCCAGCAGAAGGACCCGGGGCAACAATGAGCAGTTCTTC	CASRRTRGNNEQFF
NA	TRBD1	TRBV29-1	TRBJ1-4	TGCAGCGTTGGGGGGACAGCCGAGGGTAATGAAAAACTGTTTTTT	CSVGGTAEGNEKLFF
many	NA	TRBV7-9	TRBJ1-2	TGTGCCAGCAGCTTATTGGCTAGTTACACCTTC	CASSLLASYTF
few	TRBD1	TRBV6-1	TRBJ2-7	TGTGCCAGCAGCCGGGGACAGGGTTCGATTTACGAGCAGTACTTC	CASSRGQGSIYEQYF
NA	NA	TRBV5-1	TRBJ2-6	TGCGCCAGCAGCTTGTCCCAGACAGCTGGGGCCAACGTCCTGACTTTC	CASSLSQTAGANVLTF
many	NA	TRBV28	TRBJ1-1	TGTGCCAGCAGTTTACACGGTGGGGGGGGAGCTTTCTTT	CASSLHGGGGAFF
many	TRBD1	TRBV20-1	TRBJ1-5	TGCAGTGCTCCGGACAGGGTTGGTCAGCCCCAGCATTTT	CSAPDRVGQPQHF
many	NA	TRBV25-1	TRBJ2-1	TGTGCCAGCAGTGACCACGTAAGCTCCTACAATGAGCAGTTCTTC	CASSDHVSSYNEQFF
many	TRBD2	TRBV12-3/TRBV12-4	TRBJ2-7	TGTGCCAGCAGTTTTACTAGCGGATACTACGAGCAGTACTTC	CASSFTSGYYEQYF
NA	NA	TRBV5-1	TRBJ2-7	TGCGCCAGCAGCTTGTGGCTGGGACATCTCTCCTACGAGCAGTACTTC	CASSLWLGHLSYEQYF
NA	NA	TRBV15	TRBJ2-3	TGTGCCACCAGCAGACGGACAGATATTAATCCCACAGATACGCAGTATTTT	CATSRRTDINPTDTQYF
many	NA	TRBV27	TRBJ1-2	TGTGCCAGCAGTTTGGGTGGGCAGAACGGCTACACCTTC	CASSLGGQNGYTF
many	TRBD2	TRBV18	TRBJ2-1	TGTGCCACCCAGACTAGCGGGACTCTCAATGAGCAGTTCTTC	CATQTSGTLNEQFF
many	NA	TRBV2	TRBJ1-6	TGTGCCAGTAGTTTAGAAGCAGCCCTCCACTTT	CASSLEAALHF
few	NA	TRBV28	TRBJ1-5	TGTGCCAGCACCCAGAGGGTGGTGGGCCAGCCCCAGCATTTT	CASTQRVVGQPQHF
many	TRBD1	TRBV6-1	TRBJ1-5	TGTGCCAGCAGACCGGGACAGAGTAGCAATCAGCCCCAGCATTTT	CASRPGQSSNQPQHF
few	NA	TRBV11-2	TRBJ2-1	TGTGCCAGCAGCTTAGGGGGTCCAGGGGTAAGCTACAATGAGCAGTTCTTC	CASSLGGPGVSYNEQFF
many	NA	TRBV10-3	TRBJ2-5	TGTGCCATCAGTGAGGGCCCCACCGGGAAGACCTTACTCAAAACCCAAGAGACCCAGTACTTC	CAISEGPTGKTLLKTQETQYF
many	TRBD1	TRBV29-1	TRBJ1-5	TGCAGCGTTCTACAGGGGAGCAATCAGCCCCAGCATTTT	CSVLQGSNQPQHF
many	TRBD2	TRBV28	TRBJ2-3	TGTGCCAGCAGTTTTATTGCGGGAGTAGTCAGATTGTCAGATACGCAGTATTTT	CASSFIAGVVRLSDTQYF
few	TRBD2	TRBV5-1	TRBJ2-3	TGCGCCAGCAGCTTGTTGTCGGGAGGGCCGGCAGATACGCAGTATTTT	CASSLLSGGPADTQYF
NA	TRBD2	TRBV9	TRBJ2-3	TGTGCCAGCAGCCCAATAGCGGGAGGAACAGATACGCAGTATTTT	CASSPIAGGTDTQYF
many	NA	TRBV20-1	TRBJ2-6	TGCAGTGCTAGTAAGGTTAGCTCTGGGGCCAACGTCCTGACTTTC	CSASKVSSGANVLTF
many	NA	TRBV4-1	TRBJ2-7	TGCGCCAGCAGCCAAGAGTACGAGCAGTACTTC	CASSQEYEQYF
NA	NA	TRBV7-2	TRBJ2-1	TGTGCCAGCAGCACCGAAGGAGGGCTCAGGTGGAATGAGCAGTTCTTC	CASSTEGGLRWNEQFF
many	NA	TRBV7-9	TRBJ2-1	TGTGCCAGCAGCCTACAATTACTAGGGGCGGTCTCCTACAATGAGCAGTTCTTC	CASSLQLLGAVSYNEQFF
many	NA	TRBV12-3/TRBV12-4	TRBJ1-5	TGTGCCAGCAGTAGACGACAGGCCTACAATCAGCCCCAGCATTTT	CASSRRQAYNQPQHF
many	TRBD1	TRBV10-3	TRBJ2-2	TGTGCCATCAGTCGGGACAGGGTAGGTGGCACGAACACCGGGGAGCTGTTTTTT	CAISRDRVGGTNTGELFF
NA	NA	TRBV6-1	TRBJ2-1	TGTGCCGGCAGTCGGGTCGGGCCCTCGGCGGGCAATGAGCAGTTCTTC	CAGSRVGPSAGNEQFF
many	NA	TRBV6-1	TRBJ2-5	TGTGCCAGCAGGTTGCGCGAGGGGCTCCAAGAGACCCAGTACTTC	CASRLREGLQETQYF
NA	NA	TRBV11-2	TRBJ1-2	TGTGCCAGCAGCGTGTTACGATGGAAGAACTATGGCTACACCTTC	CASSVLRWKNYGYTF